Listed below are T cell receptor beta chains from one sample, sequenced in a study of T cells after yellow fever vaccination. TCRdb re-derived calls from the 5' RACE reads in MiXCR, one entry per CDR3 protein. Altogether 600,000 to 750,000 distinct CDR3 sequences are present, about 12% being singletons, with the ten largest covering more than 13%. The sequenced sample was PBMCs, obtained on the day of the yellow fever booster vaccination. The receptors shown here come from a man younger than 45 who received the YFV17D yellow fever vaccine. Each CDR3 is given with its conserved first and last residue. A D gene is named only where the DNA matches it firmly. Clone size is not always given. Where it is, it says once, few, many or a class for expanded clones.

TRBJ2-3 - TRBV7-2 TRBD2 TGTGCCAGCAGATACGGACTAGCGGGCACAGATACGCAGTATTTT CASRYGLAGTDTQYF
TRBJ2-1 few TRBV29-1 TRBD2 TGCAGCGCCCGGTTGGGGGGGTACAATGAGCAGTTCTTC CSARLGGYNEQFF
TRBJ2-1 few TRBV9 - TGTGCCAGCAGCATACCGGGACTTAATGAGCAGTTCTTC CASSIPGLNEQFF
TRBJ2-1 - TRBV5-4 TRBD1 TGTGCCAGCAGCGAGGGAAACAGGGGGTCAGGGGAGCAGTTCTTC CASSEGNRGSGEQFF
TRBJ1-1 - TRBV2 - TGTGCCAGCAGAACGGACAGCACGGGTTGGAACACTGAAGCTTTCTTT CASRTDSTGWNTEAFF
TRBJ2-2 - TRBV27 TRBD1 TGTGCCAGCAGAACGGACAGGATCACCGGGGAGCTGTTTTTT CASRTDRITGELFF
TRBJ2-2 - TRBV7-2 - TGTGCCAGCAGCTTACCGGAGGCCGGTTTCATGGGTGCGGTTTTT CASSLPEAGFMGAVF
TRBJ2-5 - TRBV7-9 TRBD2 TGTGCCAGCGGGGTGCTAGCGGGAATCGAGACCCAGTACTTC CASGVLAGIETQYF
TRBJ2-3 many TRBV5-1 TRBD1 TGCGCCAGCAGCCCGGGACAGGGGTCAGATACGCAGTATTTT CASSPGQGSDTQYF
TRBJ2-2 few TRBV30 TRBD2 TGTGCCTGTAAAAGCGGGATGGAAACCGGGGAGCTGTTTTTT CACKSGMETGELFF
TRBJ2-6 - TRBV19 - TGTGCCACCGCGGACATTTCTGGGGCCAACGTCCTGACTTTC CATADISGANVLTF
TRBJ2-7 few TRBV5-4 TRBD1 TGTGCCAGCAGCCCGGGACAGGGAAGGGTCTACGAGCAGTACTTC CASSPGQGRVYEQYF
TRBJ1-6 few TRBV12-3/TRBV12-4 - TGTGCCAGCAGCAAGGGCGATATTTCACCCCTCCACTTT CASSKGDISPLHF
TRBJ1-1 - TRBV5-1 - TGCGCCAGCACAGGTGGTCGGCCTTTCTTT CASTGGRPFF
TRBJ2-1 many TRBV20-1 - TGCAGTGCTAAAGAAACGGGGGAACAGTTCTTC CSAKETGEQFF
TRBJ2-3 - TRBV9 - TGTGCCAGCGCCGCCACAGATACGCAGTATTTT CASAATDTQYF
TRBJ2-5 - TRBV4-3 - TGCGCCAGCAGCCCAGGACAGCACCAAGAGACCCAGTACTTC CASSPGQHQETQYF
TRBJ2-1 - TRBV28 TRBD1 TGTGCCAGCAATGTGCCGGGACAGGGCTATGAGCAGTTCTTC CASNVPGQGYEQFF
TRBJ2-1 - TRBV15 - TGTGCCACCATATCGGGGAGGCATGAGCAGTTCTTC CATISGRHEQFF
TRBJ2-2 few TRBV6-2/TRBV6-3 - TGTGCCAGCAGCTGGACAATTGCGAACACCGGGGAGCTGTTTTTT CASSWTIANTGELFF
TRBJ1-5 - TRBV2 - TGTGCCAGCACAGCGCGGACATATAGCAATCAGCCCCAGCATTTT CASTARTYSNQPQHF
TRBJ2-2 - TRBV28 - TGTGCCAGCAGGCTAGTGTTCGGGGAGCTGTTTTTT CASRLVFGELFF
TRBJ2-2 few TRBV4-3 - TGCGCCAGCAGCCAAGACCCGGGGGCCCGGGAGCTGTTTTTT CASSQDPGARELFF
TRBJ2-7 few TRBV6-5 - TGTGCCAGCAGTTCGTCCGGGACACAATCCTACGAGCAGTACTTC CASSSSGTQSYEQYF
TRBJ1-4 - TRBV7-8 - TGTGCCAGCAGCTTAATGTTTGCAACTAATGAAAAACTGTTTTTT CASSLMFATNEKLFF
TRBJ2-5 few TRBV20-1 TRBD1 TGCAGTGCTAACCGGGACCCAGGGGGACAAGAGACCCAGTACTTC CSANRDPGGQETQYF
TRBJ2-7 - TRBV5-4 TRBD1 TGTGCCAGCAGCTCGGGGACAGGGATGGACGAGCAGTACTTC CASSSGTGMDEQYF
TRBJ2-1 - TRBV28 - TGTGCCAGCAGTTACAGGGCGTTTGAGCAGTTCTTC CASSYRAFEQFF